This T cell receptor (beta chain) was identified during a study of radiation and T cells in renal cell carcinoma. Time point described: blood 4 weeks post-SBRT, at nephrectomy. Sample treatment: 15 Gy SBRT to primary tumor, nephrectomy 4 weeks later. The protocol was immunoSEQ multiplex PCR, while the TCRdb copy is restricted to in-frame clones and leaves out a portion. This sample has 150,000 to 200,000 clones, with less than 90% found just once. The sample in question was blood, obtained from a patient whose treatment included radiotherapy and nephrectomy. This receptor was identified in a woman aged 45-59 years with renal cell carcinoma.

CDR3 DNA sequence: TGCAGCGTTGGCGGGGGCAGTTTATCCTACAATGAGCAGTTCTTC. This sequence encodes CSVGGGSLSYNEQFF. The V call is TRBV29-1, the J call TRBJ2-1, with D possibly TRBD2 on 7 matching bases. Germline V gene lookup returns CDR1 SQVTM and CDR2 ANQGSEA. Trimming took 4 bases from V and 1 from J, leaving 14 bases between them. This CDR3 has 15 amino acids.